These 8 T cell receptor beta chains were all obtained from the same sample, sequenced in a study of blood T cell repertoires in COVID-19. Sequencing used immunoSEQ multiplex PCR; TCRdb keeps in-frame clones, though not all of them. The table shows 140,000 to 150,000 clones, with about 76% occurring only once. The sequencing sample was made of peripheral blood. These TCRs come from a human donor in a cohort sampled during active COVID-19.

The chain is built from TRBV2 and TRBJ2-2; 11 nucleotides align to TRBD2. The germline V gene has CDR1 SNHLY and CDR2 FYNNEI. The CDR3 totals 15 residues. V was pared by 7 bases and J by 6 bases, with 7 bases of the junction left unmatched. This CDR3 reads CASTLAGGISGELFF. The DNA for the CDR3 is TGTGCCAGCACCCTAGCGGGAGGTATCTCCGGGGAGCTGTTTTTT.

This sequence joins TRBV2 and TRBJ1-2, with TRBD1 matching 8 bases. From germline, CDR1 is SNHLY and CDR2 FYNNEI. Trimming took 4 bases from V and 4 from J; bases not matched to a gene: 5. This CDR3 is built from 14 residues. CDR3 amino acids: CASSGGQATYGYTF. The CDR3 DNA is TGTGCCAGCAGTGGGGGACAGGCGACCTATGGCTACACCTTC.

V and J are TRBV4-3 and TRBJ2-7, with 8 nucleotides matching TRBD2. J lost 4 bases, V lost 5 bases, and 10 bases had no gene match. CDR1 LGHNA and CDR2 YSLEER come from the germline V gene. There are 15 residues in the CDR3. CDR3 in amino acids: CASSSREGHGYEQYF. The CDR3 DNA reads as TGCGCCAGCAGCTCTCGGGAGGGCCACGGTTACGAGCAGTACTTC.

The chain links TRBV7-3 to TRBJ1-1; D perhaps matches TRBD1 (6 bases). The CDR3 consists of 13 residues. Germline V gives CDR1 SGHTA, CDR2 FQGTGA. V was clipped by 5 bases and J by 2 bases, with 9 bases between them. Here the CDR3 reads CASSPGTNTEAFF. In DNA, the CDR3 is TGTGCCAGCAGCCCCGGGACAAACACTGAAGCTTTCTTT.

The table lists this clone with a few counts. The chain has TRBV6-6 and TRBJ1-1; the D is unclear. Germline V CDR1 and CDR2: MNHNY, SVGAGI (reference sequence). The CDR3 contains 13 residues. Trimming pared 2 bases from V and 8 bases from J, leaving 12 bases between. CDR3 nucleotides: TGTGCCAGCAGTTACGGCGGCAATCTCGAAGCTTTCTTT. As protein: CASSYGGNLEAFF.

The V gene is TRBV10-3, the J gene TRBJ2-7, with TRBD2 matching 7 bases. The CDR3 totals 14 residues. Germline-derived CDR1 and CDR2 are ENHRY and SYGVKD. V trimming: 2 bases; J trimming: 0 bases; junction bases outside the gene matches: 1. The CDR3, as DNA: TGTGCCATCAGTGAGGCGGGAGACTCCTACGAGCAGTACTTC. Residues: CAISEAGDSYEQYF.

The chain uses TRBV7-9 and TRBJ1-4, with 9 bases matching TRBD1. Germline V gene sequence: CDR1 SEHNR, CDR2 FQNEAQ (reference sequence). The CDR3 runs to 18 residues. V shed 1 base, J shed 4 bases, and the junction held 10 bases outside the gene matches. The CDR3 reads CASSLVDRGFLGNEKLFF. The DNA for the CDR3 is TGTGCCAGCAGCTTAGTGGACAGGGGATTTCTCGGTAATGAAAAACTGTTTTTT. Variable domain in full (rest from reference TRBV7-9 and TRBJ1-4): DTGVSQNPRHKITKRGQNVTFRCDPISEHNRLYWYRQTLGQGPEFLTYFQNEAQLEKSRLLSDRFSAERPKGSFSTLEIQRTEQGDSAMYLCASSLVDRGFLGNEKLFFGSGTQLSVL.

The genes are TRBV7-2 and TRBJ2-6, with 8 bases aligning to TRBD2. CDR1 and CDR2 from the germline V gene are SGHTA and FQGNSA. The CDR3 is 18 amino acids. V lost 3 bases to trimming and J lost 0 bases; unmatched junction nucleotides: 7. Here the CDR3 reads CASSFVSGTLSGANVLTF. Written as DNA, the CDR3 is TGTGCCAGCAGCTTCGTTAGCGGGACCCTCTCTGGGGCCAACGTCCTGACTTTC.